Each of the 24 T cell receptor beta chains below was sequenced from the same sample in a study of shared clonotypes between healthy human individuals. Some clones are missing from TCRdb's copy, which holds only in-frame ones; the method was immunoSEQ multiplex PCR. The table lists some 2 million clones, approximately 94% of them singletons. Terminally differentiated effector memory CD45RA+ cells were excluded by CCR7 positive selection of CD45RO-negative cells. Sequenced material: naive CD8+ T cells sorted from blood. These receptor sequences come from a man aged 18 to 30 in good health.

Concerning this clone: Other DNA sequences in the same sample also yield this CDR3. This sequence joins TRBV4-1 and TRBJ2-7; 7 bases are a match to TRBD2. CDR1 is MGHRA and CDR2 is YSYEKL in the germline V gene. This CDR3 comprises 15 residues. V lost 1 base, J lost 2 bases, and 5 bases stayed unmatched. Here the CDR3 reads CASSQGPGGAYEQYF. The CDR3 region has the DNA TGCGCCAGCAGCCAAGGGCCGGGAGGCGCCTACGAGCAGTACTTC.

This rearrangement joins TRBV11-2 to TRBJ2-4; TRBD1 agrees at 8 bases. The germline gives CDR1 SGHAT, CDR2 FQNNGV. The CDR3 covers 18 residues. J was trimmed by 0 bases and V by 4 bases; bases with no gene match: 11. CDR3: CASSSWQGQEIAKNIQYF. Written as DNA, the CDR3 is TGTGCCAGCAGCTCCTGGCAGGGACAGGAGATAGCCAAAAACATTCAGTACTTC.

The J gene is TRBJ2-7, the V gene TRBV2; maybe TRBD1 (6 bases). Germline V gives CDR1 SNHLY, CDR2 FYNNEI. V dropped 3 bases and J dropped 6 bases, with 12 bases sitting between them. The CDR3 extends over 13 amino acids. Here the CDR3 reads CASSEGAPLEQYF. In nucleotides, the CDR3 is TGTGCCAGCAGTGAGGGGGCCCCTCTCGAGCAGTACTTC.

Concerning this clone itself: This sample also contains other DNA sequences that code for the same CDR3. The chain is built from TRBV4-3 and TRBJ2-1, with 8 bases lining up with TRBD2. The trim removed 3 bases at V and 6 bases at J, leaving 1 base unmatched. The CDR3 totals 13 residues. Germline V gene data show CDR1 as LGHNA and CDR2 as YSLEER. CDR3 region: CASSQGLGNEQFF. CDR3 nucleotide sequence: TGCGCCAGCAGCCAGGGACTAGGCAATGAGCAGTTCTTC.

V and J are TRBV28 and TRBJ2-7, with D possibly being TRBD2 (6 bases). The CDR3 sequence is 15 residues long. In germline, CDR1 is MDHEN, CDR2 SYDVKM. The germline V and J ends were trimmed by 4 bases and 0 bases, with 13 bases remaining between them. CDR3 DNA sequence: TGTGCCAGCAGTTCGGGACTTCTGGACTCCTACGAGCAGTACTTC. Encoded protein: CASSSGLLDSYEQYF.

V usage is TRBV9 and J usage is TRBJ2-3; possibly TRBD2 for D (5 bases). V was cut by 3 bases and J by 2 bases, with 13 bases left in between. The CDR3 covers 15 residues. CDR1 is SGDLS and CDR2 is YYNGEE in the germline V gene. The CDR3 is CASSEGSGYTDTQYF. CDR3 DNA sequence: TGTGCCAGCAGCGAAGGGAGCGGCTACACAGATACGCAGTATTTT.

In DNA, the CDR3 is TGTGCCAGCACGGTTAGCGGGGGGGCCGGTGAGACCCAGTACTTC. Translated, it gives CASTVSGGAGETQYF. The rearrangement joins TRBV27 to TRBJ2-5, with TRBD2 matching 11 bases. Germline V gene sequence: CDR1 MNHEY, CDR2 SMNVEV (reference sequence). The J segment lost 5 bases and the V segment lost 7 bases, leaving 9 bases of the junction unmatched. The length of the CDR3 is 15 residues.

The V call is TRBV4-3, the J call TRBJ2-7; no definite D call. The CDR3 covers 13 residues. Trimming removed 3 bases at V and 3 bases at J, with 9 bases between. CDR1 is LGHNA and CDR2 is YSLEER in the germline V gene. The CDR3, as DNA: TGCGCCAGCAGCCAGCGCCAGTTCTACGAGCAGTACTTC. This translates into CASSQRQFYEQYF.

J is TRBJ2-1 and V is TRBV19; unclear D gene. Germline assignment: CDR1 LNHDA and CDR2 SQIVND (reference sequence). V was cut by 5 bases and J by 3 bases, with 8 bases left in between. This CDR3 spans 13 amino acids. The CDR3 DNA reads TGTGCCAGTAGTGTCCTGCACTACAATGAGCAGTTCTTC. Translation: CASSVLHYNEQFF. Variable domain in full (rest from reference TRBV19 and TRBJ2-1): DGGITQSPKYLFRKEGQNVTLSCEQNLNHDAMYWYRQDPGQGLRLIYYSQIVNDFQKGDIAEGYSVSREKKESFPLTVTSAQKNPTAFYLCASSVLHYNEQFFGPGTRLTVL.

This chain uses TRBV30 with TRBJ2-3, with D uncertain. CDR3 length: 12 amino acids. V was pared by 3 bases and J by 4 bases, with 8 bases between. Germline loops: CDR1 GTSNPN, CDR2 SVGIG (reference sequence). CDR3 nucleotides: TGTGCCTGGAGCCAGATATCAGATACGCAGTATTTT. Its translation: CAWSQISDTQYF.

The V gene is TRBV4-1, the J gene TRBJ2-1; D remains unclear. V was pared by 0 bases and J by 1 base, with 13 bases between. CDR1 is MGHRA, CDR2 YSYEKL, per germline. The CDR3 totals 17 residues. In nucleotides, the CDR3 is TGCGCCAGCAGCCAAGAGAGTAGGACCCTATCCTACAATGAGCAGTTCTTC. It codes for CASSQESRTLSYNEQFF.

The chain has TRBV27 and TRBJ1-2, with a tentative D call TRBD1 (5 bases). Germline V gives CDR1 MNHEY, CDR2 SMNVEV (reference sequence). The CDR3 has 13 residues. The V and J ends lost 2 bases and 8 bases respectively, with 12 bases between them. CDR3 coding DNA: TGTGCCAGCAGTTTAATGGCAGGGAGAGGCTACACCTTC. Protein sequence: CASSLMAGRGYTF.

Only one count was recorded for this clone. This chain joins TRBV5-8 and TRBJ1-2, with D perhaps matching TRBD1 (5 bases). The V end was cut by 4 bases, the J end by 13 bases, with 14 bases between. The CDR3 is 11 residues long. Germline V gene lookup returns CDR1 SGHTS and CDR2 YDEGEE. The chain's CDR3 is CASSLYDSGTF. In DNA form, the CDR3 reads TGTGCCAGCAGCCTTTATGACAGTGGCACCTTC.

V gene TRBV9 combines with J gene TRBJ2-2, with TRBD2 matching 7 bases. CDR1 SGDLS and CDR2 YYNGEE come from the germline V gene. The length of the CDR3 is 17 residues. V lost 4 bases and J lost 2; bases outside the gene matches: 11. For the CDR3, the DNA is TGTGCCAGCAGCTCCTCGGGGAGACTAGCTAACACCGGGGAGCTGTTTTTT. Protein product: CASSSSGRLANTGELFF.

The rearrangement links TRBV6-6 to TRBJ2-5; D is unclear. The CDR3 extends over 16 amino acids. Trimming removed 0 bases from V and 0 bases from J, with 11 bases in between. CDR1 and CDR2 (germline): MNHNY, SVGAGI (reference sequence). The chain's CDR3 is CASSYSNVKDQETQYF. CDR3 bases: TGTGCCAGCAGTTACTCGAATGTGAAGGACCAAGAGACCCAGTACTTC.

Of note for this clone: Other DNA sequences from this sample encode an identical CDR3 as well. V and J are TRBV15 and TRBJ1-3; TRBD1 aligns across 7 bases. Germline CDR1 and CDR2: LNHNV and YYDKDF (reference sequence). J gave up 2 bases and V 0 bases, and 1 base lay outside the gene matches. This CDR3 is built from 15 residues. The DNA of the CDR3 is TGTGCCACCAGCAGAGATCAGGGGGCTGGAAACACCATATATTTT. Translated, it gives CATSRDQGAGNTIYF.

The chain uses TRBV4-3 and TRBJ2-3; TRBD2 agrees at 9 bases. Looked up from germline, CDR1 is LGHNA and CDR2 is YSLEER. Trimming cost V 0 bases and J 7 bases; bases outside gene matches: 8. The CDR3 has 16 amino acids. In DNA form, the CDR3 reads TGCGCCAGCAGCCAAGATGGTAGCGGGGGCGGAAATACGCAGTATTTT. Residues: CASSQDGSGGGNTQYF.

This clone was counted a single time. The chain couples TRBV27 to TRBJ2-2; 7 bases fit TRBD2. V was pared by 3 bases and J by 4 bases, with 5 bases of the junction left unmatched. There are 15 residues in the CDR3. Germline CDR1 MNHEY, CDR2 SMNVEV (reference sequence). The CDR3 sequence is CASSFTGGVTGELFF. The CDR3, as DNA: TGTGCCAGCAGTTTTACGGGGGGAGTCACCGGGGAGCTGTTTTTT.

The CDR3 region is CASSLRQGVTEAFF. The DNA for the CDR3 is TGTGCCAGCAGCTTGAGACAGGGGGTCACTGAAGCTTTCTTT. J is TRBJ1-1 and V is TRBV5-4, with 9 positions matching TRBD1. V was pared by 1 base and J by 4 bases, with 2 bases of the junction left unmatched. The CDR3 is 14 amino acids. CDR1 is SGHNT, CDR2 YYREEE, per germline (reference sequence).

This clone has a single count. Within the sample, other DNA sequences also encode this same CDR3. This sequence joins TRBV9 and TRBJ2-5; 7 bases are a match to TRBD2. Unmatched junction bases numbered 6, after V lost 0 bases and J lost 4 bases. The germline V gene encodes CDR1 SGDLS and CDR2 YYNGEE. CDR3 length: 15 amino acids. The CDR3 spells CASSVDGTGGETQYF. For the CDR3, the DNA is TGTGCCAGCAGCGTAGATGGTACGGGGGGAGAGACCCAGTACTTC.

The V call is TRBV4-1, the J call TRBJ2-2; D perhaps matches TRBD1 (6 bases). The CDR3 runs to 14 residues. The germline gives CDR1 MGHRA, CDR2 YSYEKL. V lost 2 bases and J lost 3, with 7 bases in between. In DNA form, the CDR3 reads TGCGCCAGCAGCCAACGACAGGACACCGGGGAGCTGTTTTTT. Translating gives CASSQRQDTGELFF.

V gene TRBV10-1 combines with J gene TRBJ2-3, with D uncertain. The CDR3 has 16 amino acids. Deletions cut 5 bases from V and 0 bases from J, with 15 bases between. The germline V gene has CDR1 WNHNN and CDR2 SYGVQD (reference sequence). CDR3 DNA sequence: TGCGCCAGCAGTCCCCATTACGGTAGTAGCACAGATACGCAGTATTTT. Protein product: CASSPHYGSSTDTQYF.

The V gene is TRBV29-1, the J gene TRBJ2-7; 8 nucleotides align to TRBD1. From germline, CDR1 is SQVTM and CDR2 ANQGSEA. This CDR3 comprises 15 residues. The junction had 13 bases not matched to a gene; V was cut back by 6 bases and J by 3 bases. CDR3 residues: CSVAFDRGGGYEQYF. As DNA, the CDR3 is TGCAGCGTAGCATTCGACAGGGGCGGAGGCTACGAGCAGTACTTC.

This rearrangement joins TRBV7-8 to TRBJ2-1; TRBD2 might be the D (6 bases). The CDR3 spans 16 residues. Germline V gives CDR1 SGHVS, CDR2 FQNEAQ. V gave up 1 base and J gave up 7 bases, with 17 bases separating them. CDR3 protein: CASSLDGGLAWNEQFF. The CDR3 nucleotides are TGTGCCAGCAGCTTAGACGGAGGGTTGGCGTGGAATGAGCAGTTCTTC. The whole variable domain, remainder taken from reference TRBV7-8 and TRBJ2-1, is GAGVSQSPRYKVAKRGQDVALRCDPISGHVSLFWYQQALGQGPEFLTYFQNEAQLDKSGLPSDRFFAERPEGSVSTLKIQRTQQEDSAVYLCASSLDGGLAWNEQFFGPGTRLTVL.